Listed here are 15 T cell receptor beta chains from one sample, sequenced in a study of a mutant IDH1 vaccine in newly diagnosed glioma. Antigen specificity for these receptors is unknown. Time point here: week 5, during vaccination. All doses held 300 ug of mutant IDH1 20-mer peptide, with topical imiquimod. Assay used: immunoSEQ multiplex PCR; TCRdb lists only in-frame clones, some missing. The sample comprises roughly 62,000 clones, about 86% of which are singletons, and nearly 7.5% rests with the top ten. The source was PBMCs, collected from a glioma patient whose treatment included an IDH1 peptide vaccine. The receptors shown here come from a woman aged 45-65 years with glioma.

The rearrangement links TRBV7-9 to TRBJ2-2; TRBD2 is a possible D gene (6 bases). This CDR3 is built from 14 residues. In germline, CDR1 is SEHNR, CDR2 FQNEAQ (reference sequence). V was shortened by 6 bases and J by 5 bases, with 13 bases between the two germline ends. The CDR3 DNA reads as TGTGCCAGCAGTACGGGACTTTCAACCGGGGAGCTGTTTTTT. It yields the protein CASSTGLSTGELFF.

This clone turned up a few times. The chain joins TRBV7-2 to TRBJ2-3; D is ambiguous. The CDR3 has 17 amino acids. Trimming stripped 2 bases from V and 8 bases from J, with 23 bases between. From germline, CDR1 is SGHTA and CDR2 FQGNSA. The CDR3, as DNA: TGTGCCAGCAGCTTACTTGGGCCGAGTACCTTCACGAGTACGCAGTATTTT. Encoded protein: CASSLLGPSTFTSTQYF. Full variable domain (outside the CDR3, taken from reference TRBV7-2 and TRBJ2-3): GAGVSQSPSNKVTEKGKDVELRCDPISGHTALYWYRQSLGQGLEFLIYFQGNSAPDKSGLPSDRFSAERTGGSVSTLTIQRTQQEDSAVYLCASSLLGPSTFTSTQYFGPGTRLTVL.

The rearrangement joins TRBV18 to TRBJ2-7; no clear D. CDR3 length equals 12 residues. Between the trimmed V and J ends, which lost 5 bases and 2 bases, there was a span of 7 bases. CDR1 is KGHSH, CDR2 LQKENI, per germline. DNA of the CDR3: TGTGCCAGCTCAACCCCACCCTACGAGCAGTACTTC. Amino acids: CASSTPPYEQYF.

The CDR3 DNA sequence: TGTGCCAGCAGCGGCGATCGACAGGGGACCCGGTACAGCTACACCTTC. It yields the protein CASSGDRQGTRYSYTF. This chain links TRBV9 with TRBJ1-2; TRBD1 matches at 8 bases. CDR1 and CDR2 (germline): SGDLS, YYNGEE. J was trimmed by 9 bases and V by 3 bases; bases with no gene match: 16. The CDR3 length is 16 residues.

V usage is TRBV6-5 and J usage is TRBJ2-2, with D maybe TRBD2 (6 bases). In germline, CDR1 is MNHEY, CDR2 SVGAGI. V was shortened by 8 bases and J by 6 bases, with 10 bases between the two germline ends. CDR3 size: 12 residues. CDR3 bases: TGTGCCAGCCAGGAGGGGCCCGGGGAGCTGTTTTTT. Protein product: CASQEGPGELFF.

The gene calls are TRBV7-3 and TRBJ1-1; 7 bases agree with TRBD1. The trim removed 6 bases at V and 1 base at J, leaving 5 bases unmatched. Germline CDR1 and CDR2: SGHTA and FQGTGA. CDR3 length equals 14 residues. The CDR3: CASRPRGENTEAFF. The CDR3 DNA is TGTGCCAGCAGACCCAGGGGGGAGAACACTGAAGCTTTCTTT.

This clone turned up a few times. This CDR3 is CAWRHSNSPLHF. Here the CDR3 DNA reads TGTGCCTGGAGGCACTCCAATTCACCCCTCCACTTT. J is TRBJ1-6 and V is TRBV30; no clear D. This CDR3 comprises 12 residues. Germline CDR1 is GTSNPN and CDR2 is SVGIG (reference sequence). Trimming removed 3 bases at V and 7 bases at J, with 7 bases between.

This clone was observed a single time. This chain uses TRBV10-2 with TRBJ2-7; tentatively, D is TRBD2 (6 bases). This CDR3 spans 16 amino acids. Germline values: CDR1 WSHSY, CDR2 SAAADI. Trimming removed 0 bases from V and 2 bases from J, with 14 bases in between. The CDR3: CASSESEGASPYEQYF. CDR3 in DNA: TGCGCCAGCAGTGAGTCGGAGGGCGCTTCGCCCTACGAGCAGTACTTC.

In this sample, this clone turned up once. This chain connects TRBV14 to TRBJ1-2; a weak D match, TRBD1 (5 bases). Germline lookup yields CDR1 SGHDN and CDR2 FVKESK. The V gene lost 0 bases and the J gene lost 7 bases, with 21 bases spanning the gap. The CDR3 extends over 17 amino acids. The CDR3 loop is CASSQERRGVPGGGYTF. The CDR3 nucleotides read TGTGCCAGCAGCCAAGAAAGGAGAGGGGTCCCCGGTGGTGGCTACACCTTC.

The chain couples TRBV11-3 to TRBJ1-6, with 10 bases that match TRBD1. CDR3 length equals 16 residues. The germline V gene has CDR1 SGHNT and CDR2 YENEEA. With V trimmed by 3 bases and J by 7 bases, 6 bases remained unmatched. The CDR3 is CASSLTGGPPNSPLHF. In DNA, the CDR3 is TGTGCCAGCAGCTTGACAGGGGGCCCTCCCAATTCACCCCTCCACTTT.

The CDR3 protein is CAWSGTNTGELFF. The CDR3 region has the DNA TGTGCCTGGAGTGGAACAAATACCGGGGAGCTGTTTTTT. The V gene is TRBV30, the J gene TRBJ2-2; D gene uncertain. Trimming shortened V by 1 base and J by 5 bases, and 8 bases separated the two germline ends. This CDR3 spans 13 amino acids. Germline loops: CDR1 GTSNPN, CDR2 SVGIG (reference sequence).

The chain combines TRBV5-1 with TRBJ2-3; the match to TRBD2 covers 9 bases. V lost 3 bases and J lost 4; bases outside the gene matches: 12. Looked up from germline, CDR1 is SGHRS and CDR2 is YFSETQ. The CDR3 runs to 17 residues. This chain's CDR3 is CASSSGVASGASDTQYF. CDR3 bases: TGCGCCAGCAGCTCTGGGGTAGCTAGCGGGGCCTCAGATACGCAGTATTTT.

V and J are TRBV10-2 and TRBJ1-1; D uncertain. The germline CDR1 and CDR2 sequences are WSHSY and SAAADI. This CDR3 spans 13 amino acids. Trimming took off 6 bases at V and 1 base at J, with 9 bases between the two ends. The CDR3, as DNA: TGCGCCAGCAGAGGACCCGGGAACACTGAAGCTTTCTTT. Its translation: CASRGPGNTEAFF.

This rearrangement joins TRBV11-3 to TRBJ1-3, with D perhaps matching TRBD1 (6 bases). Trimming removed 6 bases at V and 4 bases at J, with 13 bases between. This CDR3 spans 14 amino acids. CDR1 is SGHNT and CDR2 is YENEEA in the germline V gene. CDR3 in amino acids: CASRKQGAGNTIYF. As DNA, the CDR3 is TGTGCCAGCAGAAAACAGGGAGCCGGAAACACCATATATTTT.

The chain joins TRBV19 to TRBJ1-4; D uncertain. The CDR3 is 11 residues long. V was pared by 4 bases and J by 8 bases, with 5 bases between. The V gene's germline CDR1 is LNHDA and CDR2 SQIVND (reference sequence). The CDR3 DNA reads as TGTGCCAGTAGTACAAGAGAAAAACTGTTTTTT. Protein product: CASSTREKLFF. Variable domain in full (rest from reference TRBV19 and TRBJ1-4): DGGITQSPKYLFRKEGQNVTLSCEQNLNHDAMYWYRQDPGQGLRLIYYSQIVNDFQKGDIAEGYSVSREKKESFPLTVTSAQKNPTAFYLCASSTREKLFFGSGTQLSVL.